This is a list of T cell receptor beta chains from one sample in a study of control samples from healthy donors and cancer patients. The table came from immunoSEQ multiplex PCR; TCRdb's copy has only in-frame clones and leaves some out. This repertoire shows 25,000 or so clones, 85% found once; its top ten account for roughly 6.7%. Sequenced sample: PBMCs. The receptors here all came from a woman in her sixties or seventies with head and neck cancer. Each CDR3 is given with its conserved first and last residue. D genes are given only for firm matches. Clone size is stated in some rows and not others, as once, few, many or a class when expanded.

j_gene: TRBJ1-1
v_gene: TRBV3-1/TRBV3-2
abundance: .
d_gene: .
CDR3aa: CASSQKTVTEAFF
CDR3nt: TGTGCCAGCAGCCAAAAGACAGTTACTGAAGCTTTCTTT

j_gene: TRBJ2-5
v_gene: TRBV11-3
abundance: once
d_gene: .
CDR3aa: CASSLGGLNQETQYF
CDR3nt: TGTGCCAGCAGCTTAGGCGGACTAAACCAAGAGACCCAGTACTTC

j_gene: TRBJ2-1
v_gene: TRBV6-5
abundance: .
d_gene: TRBD2
CDR3aa: CASSSPTSGAGNEQFF
CDR3nt: TGTGCCAGCAGTTCACCAACTAGCGGGGCAGGGAATGAGCAGTTCTTC

j_gene: TRBJ2-3
v_gene: TRBV3-1/TRBV3-2
abundance: once
d_gene: TRBD1
CDR3aa: CASSPLPTGGSDTQYF
CDR3nt: TGTGCCAGCAGCCCGCTCCCGACAGGGGGCTCAGATACGCAGTATTTT

j_gene: TRBJ2-5
v_gene: TRBV11-2
abundance: .
d_gene: .
CDR3aa: CASNQETGRATSKETQYF
CDR3nt: TGTGCCAGCAATCAAGAAACAGGGCGGGCGACTAGCAAAGAGACCCAGTACTTC

j_gene: TRBJ1-5
v_gene: TRBV7-8
abundance: .
d_gene: .
CDR3aa: CASSTTPDRDQPQHF
CDR3nt: TGTGCCAGCAGCACGACCCCGGACCGTGATCAGCCCCAGCATTTT

j_gene: TRBJ1-4
v_gene: TRBV11-2
abundance: once
d_gene: .
CDR3aa: CASSLVLGGEKLFF
CDR3nt: TGTGCCAGCAGCTTAGTATTGGGAGGTGAAAAACTGTTTTTT

j_gene: TRBJ1-6
v_gene: TRBV11-2
abundance: .
d_gene: .
CDR3aa: CASSFPGRGNDSPLHF
CDR3nt: TGTGCCAGCAGCTTCCCGGGCAGAGGGAACGATTCACCCCTCCACTTT

j_gene: TRBJ1-4
v_gene: TRBV7-9
abundance: .
d_gene: TRBD1
CDR3aa: CASRLGTVEKLFF
CDR3nt: TGTGCCAGCAGACTTGGGACAGTTGAAAAACTGTTTTTT

j_gene: TRBJ1-1
v_gene: TRBV3-1/TRBV3-2
abundance: .
d_gene: .
CDR3aa: CASSPEGLSMNTEAFF
CDR3nt: TGTGCCAGCAGCCCCGAAGGCCTTTCCATGAACACTGAAGCTTTCTTT

j_gene: TRBJ2-2
v_gene: TRBV9
abundance: .
d_gene: .
CDR3aa: CASSVDGNRAGELFF
CDR3nt: TGTGCCAGCAGCGTAGATGGGAATCGCGCCGGGGAGCTGTTTTTT

j_gene: TRBJ2-2
v_gene: TRBV5-6
abundance: .
d_gene: .
CDR3aa: CASSPTVNTGELFF
CDR3nt: TGTGCCAGCAGCCCCACAGTGAACACCGGGGAGCTGTTTTTT

j_gene: TRBJ1-6
v_gene: TRBV4-1
abundance: .
d_gene: TRBD1
CDR3aa: CASSHLTGSNSPLHF
CDR3nt: TGCGCCAGCAGCCACTTGACAGGGTCAAATTCACCCCTCCACTTT

j_gene: TRBJ1-2
v_gene: TRBV7-2
abundance: .
d_gene: .
CDR3aa: CASSSTGIYGYTF
CDR3nt: TGTGCCAGCAGCTCCACAGGAATCTATGGCTACACCTTC

j_gene: TRBJ2-7
v_gene: TRBV3-1/TRBV3-2
abundance: once
d_gene: .
CDR3aa: CASSQVGGRAQEGYEQYF
CDR3nt: TGTGCCAGCAGCCAGGTTGGGGGCAGGGCTCAGGAGGGCTACGAGCAGTACTTC

j_gene: TRBJ2-1
v_gene: TRBV6-1
abundance: .
d_gene: .
CDR3aa: CASSEIRPNEQFF
CDR3nt: TGTGCCAGCAGTGAAATCAGGCCTAATGAGCAGTTCTTC

j_gene: TRBJ1-6
v_gene: TRBV4-1
abundance: .
d_gene: TRBD1
CDR3aa: CASSQAPGQAYSPLHF
CDR3nt: TGCGCCAGCAGCCAAGCACCGGGACAGGCTTATTCACCCCTCCACTTT

j_gene: TRBJ1-2
v_gene: TRBV3-1/TRBV3-2
abundance: .
d_gene: TRBD1
CDR3aa: CASSGGQGGGYTF
CDR3nt: TGTGCCAGCAGCGGCGGACAGGGCGGGGGCTACACCTTC

j_gene: TRBJ2-5
v_gene: TRBV4-1
abundance: .
d_gene: .
CDR3aa: CASSQDGVGTQYF
CDR3nt: TGCGCCAGCAGCCAAGACGGGGTTGGGACCCAGTACTTC

j_gene: TRBJ2-7
v_gene: TRBV9
abundance: .
d_gene: TRBD2
CDR3aa: CASNGGGLAGGSDEQYF
CDR3nt: TGTGCCAGCAACGGTGGCGGACTAGCGGGAGGTAGCGACGAGCAGTACTTC

j_gene: TRBJ2-2
v_gene: TRBV5-1
abundance: .
d_gene: .
CDR3aa: CASSWPRNSPNTGELFF
CDR3nt: TGCGCCAGCAGCTGGCCGCGAAACTCTCCGAACACCGGGGAGCTGTTTTTT

j_gene: TRBJ2-7
v_gene: TRBV20-1
abundance: once
d_gene: .
CDR3aa: CSAYTGYEQYF
CDR3nt: TGCAGTGCCTATACAGGGTACGAGCAGTACTTC